A single sample is the source of the 26 T cell receptor beta chains below, sequenced in a study of read filtering for tumor transcriptome and immune sequencing. The library was built from about 400 ng RNA with molecular barcoded adaptors for alpha/delta and beta/gamma chains. One entry per CDR3 protein, called by TCRdb with MiXCR from the reads. This table holds approximately 150,000 distinct CDR3 sequences, about 13% found once. The sequenced material came from a population of CD138-negative cells sorted from bone marrow. These receptors originate from a donor aged 40 or over with multiple myeloma.

This chain uses TRBV5-4 with TRBJ2-1; 10 bases match TRBD2. V dropped 0 bases and J dropped 9; count of bases not matched to a gene: 9. The CDR3 has 16 amino acids. Germline CDR1 SGHNT, CDR2 YYREEE (reference sequence). The CDR3 here is CASSLGLAGEMGEQFF. In DNA form, the CDR3 reads TGTGCCAGCAGCTTGGGGCTAGCGGGAGAAATGGGTGAGCAGTTCTTC.

This clonotype appeared many times. V gene TRBV7-3 combines with J gene TRBJ2-1; TRBD2 might be the D (5 bases). V was clipped by 5 bases and J by 3 bases, with 17 bases between them. This CDR3 has 16 amino acids. Germline V gene sequence: CDR1 SGHTA, CDR2 FQGTGA. CDR3: CASSLIGGFGYNEQFF. The CDR3 coding sequence is TGTGCCAGCAGCCTGATCGGCGGGTTCGGCTACAATGAGCAGTTCTTC.

This clonotype has a count of ten or more. The gene calls are TRBV20-1 and TRBJ2-5; 8 bases match TRBD2. With 1 base clipped from V and 0 bases from J, the junction kept 10 bases outside the gene matches. Germline V gene data show CDR1 as DFQATT and CDR2 as SNEGSKA (reference sequence). This CDR3 is built from 17 residues. CDR3 amino acids: CSARGGRRGKDQETQYF. The CDR3 nucleotides read TGCAGTGCTAGAGGCGGGAGGCGAGGAAAAGACCAAGAGACCCAGTACTTC.

This clonotype was counted a few times. The junction differs from germline at one of its ends, possibly a read error. The gene calls are TRBV20-1 and TRBJ2-3; D is possibly TRBD2 (5 bases). The CDR3 extends over 12 amino acids. Germline loops: CDR1 DFQATT, CDR2 SNEGSKA (reference sequence). The DNA of the CDR3 is TGCAGTGGGATCGACTACCCAGATACGCGGTATTTT. Its translation is CSGIDYPDTRYF.

Ten or more counts support this clonotype. The chain is built from TRBV7-9 and TRBJ2-1, with D perhaps matching TRBD2 (6 bases). Germline assignment: CDR1 SEHNR and CDR2 FQNEAQ (reference sequence). This CDR3 has 16 amino acids. Trimming pared 2 bases from V and 10 bases from J, leaving 21 bases between. As DNA, the CDR3 is TGTGCCAGCAGCTTACCGGAGGGTCTACCCCACCCGGAGCAGTTCTTC. Residues: CASSLPEGLPHPEQFF.

A note on this clonotype: A read error may explain this, as a much larger clone is one base away. The genes are TRBV5-4 and TRBJ2-7; TRBD2 aligns across 9 bases. The CDR3 extends over 16 amino acids. CDR1 is SGHNT, CDR2 YYREEE, per germline (reference sequence). CDR3 coding DNA: TGTGCCGGCAGCTTGGGGGGTGGCGGGAGGGTCTACGAGCAGTACTTC. Translating gives CAGSLGGGGRVYEQYF.

This clonotype has a count of ten or more. The rearrangement uses TRBV27 and TRBJ1-2, with D possibly TRBD1 on 6 matching bases. Trimming took off 5 bases at V and 3 bases at J, with 16 bases between the two ends. The CDR3 spans 15 residues. Germline CDR1 is MNHEY and CDR2 is SMNVEV (reference sequence). CDR3 bases: TGTGCCAGCAGTCCATCGACAGGCGGCTACTATGGCTACACCTTC. Amino acids: CASSPSTGGYYGYTF.

Ten or more counts support this clonotype. V usage is TRBV3-1 and J usage is TRBJ2-7; either TRBD1 or TRBD2 may supply D (5 bases each). Germline CDR1 LGHDT, CDR2 YNNKEL (reference sequence). V was trimmed by 3 bases and J by 3 bases, leaving 6 bases between them. The CDR3 runs to 12 residues. For the CDR3, the DNA is TGTGCCAGCAGCCATGGGGGCTACGAGCAGTACTTC. Protein product: CASSHGGYEQYF.

J is TRBJ2-7 and V is TRBV19; perhaps TRBD1 as D (5 bases). The CDR3 loop spans 15 amino acids. Trimming stripped 3 bases from V and 2 bases from J, with 14 bases between. Germline V gene sequence: CDR1 LNHDA, CDR2 SQIVND (reference sequence). The CDR3 sequence: CASSISVTATYEQYF. The CDR3 DNA is TGTGCCAGTAGTATTAGTGTGACAGCGACCTACGAGCAGTACTTC.

For this clonotype: A much more abundant neighbour one base away suggests this may be a read error. Because it lacks the conserved phenylalanine or tryptophan at the end, this CDR3 is likely a read error. This chain connects TRBV6-1 to TRBJ2-2; TRBD1 matches at 9 bases. The CDR3 extends over 14 amino acids. Trimming removed 8 bases from V and 7 bases from J; junction bases left unmatched: 8. Germline V gene sequence: CDR1 MNHNS, CDR2 SASEGT. The chain's CDR3 is CASLGQGLGGELFL. CDR3 nucleotide sequence: TGTGCCAGCTTGGGACAGGGTCTCGGCGGGGAGCTGTTTCTT.

In its sample, this clonotype was seen many times. The rearrangement links TRBV9 to TRBJ2-1, with 9 positions matching TRBD2. The CDR3 is 17 amino acids. Losses at the gene ends were 1 base for V and 9 bases for J; bases not matched to a gene: 14. Germline assignment: CDR1 SGDLS and CDR2 YYNGEE. The CDR3 bases are TGTGCCAGCAGCGTAAGGCTAGCGGGACTGACCTTCGGTGAGCAGTTCTTC. Translating gives CASSVRLAGLTFGEQFF.

This clonotype was picked up many times. The chain combines TRBV29-1 with TRBJ2-4; no clear D. Trimming cost V 7 bases and J 4 bases, with 11 bases left between them. Germline V gene sequence: CDR1 SQVTM, CDR2 ANQGSEA. CDR3 length: 12 residues. The CDR3 reads CSAILRKNIQYF. The CDR3 region has the DNA TGCAGCGCTATTCTCAGAAAAAACATTCAGTACTTC.

Details on this clonotype: A much more abundant neighbour one base away suggests this may be a read error. This chain links TRBV9 with TRBJ2-3, with 9 bases aligning to TRBD1. The CDR3 consists of 17 residues. V lost 4 bases to trimming and J lost 2 bases; unmatched junction nucleotides: 11. Germline loops: CDR1 SGDLS, CDR2 YYNGEE. DNA of the CDR3: TGTGCCAGCAGCATAGGGAATGGACAGGGGCCCACAGATACGCAGTATTTT. Protein sequence: CASSIGNGQGPTDTQYF.

At least ten counts were recorded for this clonotype. In DNA form, the CDR3 reads TGTGCCAGCAGCACGGACCGAAACAATCAGCCCCAGCATTTT. Protein sequence: CASSTDRNNQPQHF. V gene TRBV6-2 or TRBV6-3 combines with J gene TRBJ1-5; D unresolved. CDR3 length: 14 residues. Germline values: CDR1 MNHEY, CDR2 SVGEGT. The V and J ends lost 6 bases and 3 bases respectively, with 12 bases between them.

The sample holds a few counts of this clonotype. The V call is TRBV27, the J call TRBJ2-3; the D is unclear. The CDR3 contains 13 residues. Germline lookup yields CDR1 MNHEY and CDR2 SMNVEV (reference sequence). V lost 5 bases and J lost 5, with 11 bases in between. CDR3: CASSLGRIDTQYF. CDR3 coding DNA: TGTGCCAGCAGTCTCGGACGTATAGATACGCAGTATTTT.

This clonotype appeared many times. The chain carries TRBV29-1 and TRBJ2-7; D gene unclear. Germline-derived CDR1 and CDR2 are SQVTM and ANQGSEA. This CDR3 is built from 11 residues. V lost 3 bases and J lost 4, with 7 bases in between. This chain's CDR3 is CSVDKGYEQYF. The CDR3 nucleotides are TGCAGCGTTGATAAAGGTTACGAGCAGTACTTC.

This clonotype has at least ten counts. This chain connects TRBV7-9 to TRBJ2-7; D is ambiguous. Germline CDR1 and CDR2: SEHNR and FQNEAQ (reference sequence). Trimming pared 5 bases from V and 4 bases from J, leaving 24 bases between. The CDR3 has 17 amino acids. As DNA, the CDR3 is TGTGCCAGCAGCCCCCCCTCGGGCAGACCGCTTCCTTACGAGCAGTACTTC. Its protein product is CASSPPSGRPLPYEQYF.

The genes are TRBV6-1 and TRBJ2-2; possibly TRBD1 for D (5 bases). Trimming removed 5 bases at V and 6 bases at J, with 31 bases between. The CDR3 consists of 20 residues. Germline V gives CDR1 MNHNS, CDR2 SASEGT. The CDR3 here is CASSYLPPFRQSIWPGELFF. CDR3 nucleotide sequence: TGTGCCAGCAGTTACTTGCCTCCCTTCAGACAGTCAATATGGCCCGGGGAGCTGTTTTTT.

This clonotype was observed many times. The junction differs from germline at one of its ends, possibly a read error. The CDR3 sequence is CASSQLTEGKAKNIQYF. The CDR3 DNA is TGCGCCAGCAGCCAACTAACGGAGGGGAAAGCCAAAAACATTCAGTACTTC. The rearrangement links TRBV4-2 to TRBJ2-4; perhaps TRBD2 as D (6 bases). Germline assignment: CDR1 LGHNA and CDR2 YNFKEQ. The CDR3 length is 17 residues.

This clonotype was counted at least ten times. J is TRBJ2-1 and V is TRBV7-9, with D possibly being TRBD2 (5 bases). This CDR3 has 17 residues. Looked up from germline, CDR1 is SEHNR and CDR2 is FQNEAQ (reference sequence). V was clipped by 0 bases and J by 0 bases, with 12 bases between them. The CDR3 loop is CASSLARLLSSYNEQFF. The CDR3 DNA reads as TGTGCCAGCAGCTTAGCTCGACTACTAAGCTCCTACAATGAGCAGTTCTTC.

This chain connects TRBV4-1 to TRBJ1-5, with D possibly TRBD1 on 6 matching bases. Trimming shortened V by 1 base and J by 9 bases, and 13 bases separated the two germline ends. CDR3 length: 14 residues. Germline V gene sequence: CDR1 MGHRA, CDR2 YSYEKL. The CDR3 loop reads CASSQVGGGGPQHF. For the CDR3, the DNA is TGCGCCAGCAGCCAAGTGGGAGGGGGGGGGCCCCAGCATTTT.

This clonotype was detected ten times or more. The chain carries TRBV12-3 or TRBV12-4 and TRBJ2-1, with D possibly TRBD2 on 6 matching bases. V lost 2 bases and J 4 bases, leaving 9 bases between the germline ends. The CDR3 contains 14 residues. Here the CDR3 DNA reads TGTGCCAGCAGTTTACATGGGGGGTACAATGAGCAGTTCTTC. Translated: CASSLHGGYNEQFF.

This clonotype was seen ten or more times. This sequence joins TRBV20-1 and TRBJ2-7; D gene ambiguous. V lost 6 bases, J lost 0 bases, and 12 bases lay in between. The CDR3 length is 13 residues. CDR1 is DFQATT, CDR2 SNEGSKA, per germline (reference sequence). CDR3 residues: CSALDVTSYEQYF. CDR3 DNA: TGCAGTGCCCTGGACGTGACCTCCTACGAGCAGTACTTC.

This clonotype was detected ten times or more. V usage is TRBV20-1 and J usage is TRBJ2-7; TRBD2 matches at 8 bases. Germline V CDR1 and CDR2: DFQATT, SNEGSKA (reference sequence). There are 13 residues in the CDR3. The junction had 6 bases not matched to a gene; V was cut back by 3 bases and J by 5 bases. CDR3 coding DNA: TGCAGTGCTAGGAGCGGGAGTAACGACGAGCAGTACTTC. It specifies CSARSGSNDEQYF.

Comments on this clonotype: Being one base from a much bigger clone, this may be a read error. Here the CDR3 reads CAGSLEQLYGYTF. The DNA of the CDR3 is TGCGCCGGCAGCTTGGAACAGCTCTATGGCTACACCTTC. This rearrangement joins TRBV5-1 to TRBJ1-2; no firm D call. The germline gives CDR1 SGHRS, CDR2 YFSETQ. CDR3 length: 13 amino acids.

The V gene is TRBV7-2, the J gene TRBJ1-1, with D unresolved. V was trimmed by 6 bases and J by 6 bases, leaving 17 bases between them. Per the germline V gene, CDR1 is SGHTA and CDR2 is FQGNSA. The CDR3 runs 14 residues. In DNA form, the CDR3 reads TGTGCCAGCAGGGCTCCTCAGCCTGGCGCTGAAGCTTTCTTT. Its protein product is CASRAPQPGAEAFF.